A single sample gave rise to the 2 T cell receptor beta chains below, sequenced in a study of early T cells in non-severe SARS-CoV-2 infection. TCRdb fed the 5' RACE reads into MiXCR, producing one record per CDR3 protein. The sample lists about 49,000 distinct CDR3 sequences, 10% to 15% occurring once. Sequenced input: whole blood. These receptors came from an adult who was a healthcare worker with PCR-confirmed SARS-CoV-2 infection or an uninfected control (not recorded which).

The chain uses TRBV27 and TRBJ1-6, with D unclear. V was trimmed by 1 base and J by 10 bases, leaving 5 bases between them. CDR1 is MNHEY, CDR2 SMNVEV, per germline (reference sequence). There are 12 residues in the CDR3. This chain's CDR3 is CASSLFRSPLHF. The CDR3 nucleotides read TGTGCCAGCAGTTTATTTAGGTCACCCCTCCACTTT.

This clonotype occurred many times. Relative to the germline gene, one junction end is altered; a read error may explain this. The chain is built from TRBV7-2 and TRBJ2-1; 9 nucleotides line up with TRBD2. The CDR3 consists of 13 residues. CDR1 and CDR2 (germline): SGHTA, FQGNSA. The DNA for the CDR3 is TGTGCCAGCAGCTTAAATGAGGGACTAGCTCTCCTCTTC. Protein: CASSLNEGLALLF.